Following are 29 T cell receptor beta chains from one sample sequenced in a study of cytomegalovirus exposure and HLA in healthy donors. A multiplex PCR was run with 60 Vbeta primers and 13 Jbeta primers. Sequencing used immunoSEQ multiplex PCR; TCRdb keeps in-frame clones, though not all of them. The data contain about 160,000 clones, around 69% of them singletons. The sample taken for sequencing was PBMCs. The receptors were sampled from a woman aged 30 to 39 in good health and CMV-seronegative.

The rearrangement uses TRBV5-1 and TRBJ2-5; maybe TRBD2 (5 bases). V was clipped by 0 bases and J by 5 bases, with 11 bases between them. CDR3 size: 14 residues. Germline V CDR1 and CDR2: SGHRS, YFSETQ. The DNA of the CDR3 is TGCGCCAGCAGCTTGGCTAGCAGTGGTGAGACCCAGTACTTC. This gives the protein CASSLASSGETQYF.

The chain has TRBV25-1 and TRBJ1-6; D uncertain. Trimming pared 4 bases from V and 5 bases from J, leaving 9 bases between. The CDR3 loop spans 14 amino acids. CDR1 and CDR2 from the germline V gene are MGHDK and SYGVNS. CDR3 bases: TGTGCCAGCAGTGGCGCACCTGATAATTCACCCCTCCACTTT. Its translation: CASSGAPDNSPLHF.

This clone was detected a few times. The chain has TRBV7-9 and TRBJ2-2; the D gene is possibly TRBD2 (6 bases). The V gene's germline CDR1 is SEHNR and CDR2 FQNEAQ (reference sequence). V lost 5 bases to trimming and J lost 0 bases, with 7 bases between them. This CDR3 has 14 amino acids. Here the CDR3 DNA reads TGTGCCAGCAGCGGGACTCCGAACACCGGGGAGCTGTTTTTT. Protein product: CASSGTPNTGELFF.

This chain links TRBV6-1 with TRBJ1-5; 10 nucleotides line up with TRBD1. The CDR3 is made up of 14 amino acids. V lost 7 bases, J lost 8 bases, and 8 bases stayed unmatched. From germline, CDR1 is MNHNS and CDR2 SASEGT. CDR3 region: CASNRGQGLEPQHF. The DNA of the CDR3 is TGTGCCAGCAATCGGGGACAGGGGCTTGAGCCCCAGCATTTT.

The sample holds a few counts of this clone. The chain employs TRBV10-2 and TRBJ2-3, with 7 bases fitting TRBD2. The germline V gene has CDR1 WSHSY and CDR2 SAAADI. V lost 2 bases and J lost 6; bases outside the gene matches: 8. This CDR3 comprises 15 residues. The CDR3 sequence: CASSEGRAFQDTQYF. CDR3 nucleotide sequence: TGCGCCAGCAGTGAGGGGAGGGCCTTTCAGGATACGCAGTATTTT.

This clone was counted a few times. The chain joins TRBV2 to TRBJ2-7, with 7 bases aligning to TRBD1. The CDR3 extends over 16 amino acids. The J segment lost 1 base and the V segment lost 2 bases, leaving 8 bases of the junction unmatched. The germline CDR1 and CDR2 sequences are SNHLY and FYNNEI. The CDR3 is CASSERDRSNSYEQYF. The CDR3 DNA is TGTGCCAGCAGTGAACGGGACAGATCAAATTCCTACGAGCAGTACTTC.

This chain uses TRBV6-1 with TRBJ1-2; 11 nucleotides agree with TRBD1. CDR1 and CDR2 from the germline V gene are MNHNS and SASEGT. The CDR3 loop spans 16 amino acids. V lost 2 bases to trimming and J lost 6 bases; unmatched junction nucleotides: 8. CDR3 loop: CASSEFWGQGDNGYTF. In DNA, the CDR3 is TGTGCCAGCAGTGAATTTTGGGGACAGGGGGACAATGGCTACACCTTC.

The CDR3 DNA sequence: TGCGCCAGCAGCGAAACAGGGGGGTCCGTCACTGAAGCTTTCTTT. As protein: CASSETGGSVTEAFF. This chain uses TRBV4-1 with TRBJ1-1, with TRBD1 matching 8 bases. The CDR3 runs to 15 residues. Germline V gene sequence: CDR1 MGHRA, CDR2 YSYEKL. V gave up 5 bases and J gave up 4 bases; unmatched junction bases: 9.

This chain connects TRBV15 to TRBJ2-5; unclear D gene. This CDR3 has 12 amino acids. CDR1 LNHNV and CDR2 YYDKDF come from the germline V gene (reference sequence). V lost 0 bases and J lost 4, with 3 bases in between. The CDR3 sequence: CATSRDRETQYF. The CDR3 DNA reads TGTGCCACCAGCAGAGATCGAGAGACCCAGTACTTC.

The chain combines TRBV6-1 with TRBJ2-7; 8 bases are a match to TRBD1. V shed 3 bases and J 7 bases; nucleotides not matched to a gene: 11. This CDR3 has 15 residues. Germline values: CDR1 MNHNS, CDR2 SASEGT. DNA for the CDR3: TGTGCCAGCAGTGATAGTAGGCAGGGGGCAGGTGAGCAGTACTTC. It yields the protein CASSDSRQGAGEQYF.

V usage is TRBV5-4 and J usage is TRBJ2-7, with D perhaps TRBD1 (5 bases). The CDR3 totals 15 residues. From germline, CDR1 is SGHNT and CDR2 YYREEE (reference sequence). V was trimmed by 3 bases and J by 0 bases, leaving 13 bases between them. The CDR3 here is CASSWTRGSSYEQYF. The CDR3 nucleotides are TGTGCCAGCAGCTGGACACGAGGAAGCTCCTACGAGCAGTACTTC. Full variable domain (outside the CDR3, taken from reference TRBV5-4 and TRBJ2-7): ETGVTQSPTHLIKTRGQQVTLRCSSQSGHNTVSWYQQALGQGPQFIFQYYREEENGRGNFPPRFSGLQFPNYSSELNVNALELDDSALYLCASSWTRGSSYEQYFGPGTRLTVT.

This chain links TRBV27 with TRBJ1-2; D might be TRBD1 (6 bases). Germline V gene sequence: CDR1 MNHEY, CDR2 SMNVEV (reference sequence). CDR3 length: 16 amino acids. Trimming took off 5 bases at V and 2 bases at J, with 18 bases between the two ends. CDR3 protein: CASSPGQPASNYGYTF. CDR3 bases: TGTGCCAGCAGTCCCGGACAGCCGGCCTCCAACTATGGCTACACCTTC.

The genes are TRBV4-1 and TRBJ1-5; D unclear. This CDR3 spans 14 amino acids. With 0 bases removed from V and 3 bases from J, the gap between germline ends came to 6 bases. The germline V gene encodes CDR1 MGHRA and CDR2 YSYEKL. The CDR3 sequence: CASSQEYNNQPQHF. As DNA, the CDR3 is TGCGCCAGCAGCCAAGAGTACAACAATCAGCCCCAGCATTTT.

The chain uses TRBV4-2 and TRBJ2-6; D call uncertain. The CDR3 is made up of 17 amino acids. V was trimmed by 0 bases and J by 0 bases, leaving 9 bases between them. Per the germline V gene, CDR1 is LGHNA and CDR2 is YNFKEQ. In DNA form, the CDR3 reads TGTGCCAGCAGCCAAGATCTCGGTTACTCTGGGGCCAACGTCCTGACTTTC. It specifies CASSQDLGYSGANVLTF.

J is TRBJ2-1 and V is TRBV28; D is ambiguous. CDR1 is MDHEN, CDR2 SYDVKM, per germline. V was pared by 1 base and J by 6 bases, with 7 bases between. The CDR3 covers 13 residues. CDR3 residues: CASSLSISNEQFF. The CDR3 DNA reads TGTGCCAGCAGTTTATCTATTAGCAATGAGCAGTTCTTC.

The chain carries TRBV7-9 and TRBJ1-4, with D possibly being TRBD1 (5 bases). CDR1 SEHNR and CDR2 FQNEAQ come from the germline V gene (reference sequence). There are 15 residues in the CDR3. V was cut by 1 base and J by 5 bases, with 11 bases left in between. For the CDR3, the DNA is TGTGCCAGCAGCTTAGGACGGAGGGGCAATGAAAAACTGTTTTTT. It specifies CASSLGRRGNEKLFF.

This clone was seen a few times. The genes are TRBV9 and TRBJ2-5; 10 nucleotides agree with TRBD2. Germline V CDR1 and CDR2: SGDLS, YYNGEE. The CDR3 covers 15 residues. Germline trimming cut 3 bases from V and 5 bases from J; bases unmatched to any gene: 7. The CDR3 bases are TGTGCCAGCAGCGCCCTAGCGGGGGCGGGGGAGACCCAGTACTTC. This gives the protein CASSALAGAGETQYF.

CDR3 loop: CASSQLGLGPGNTIYF. In nucleotides, the CDR3 is TGTGCCAGCAGCCAGCTCGGGTTGGGGCCGGGAAACACCATATATTTT. The V call is TRBV11-2, the J call TRBJ1-3; the D gene is possibly TRBD1 (5 bases). V lost 5 bases, J lost 4 bases, and 18 bases lay in between. The CDR3 consists of 16 residues. Germline loops: CDR1 SGHAT, CDR2 FQNNGV.

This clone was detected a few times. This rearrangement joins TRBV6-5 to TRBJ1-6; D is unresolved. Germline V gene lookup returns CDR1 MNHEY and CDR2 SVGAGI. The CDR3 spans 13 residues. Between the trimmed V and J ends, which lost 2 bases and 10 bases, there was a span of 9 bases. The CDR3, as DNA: TGTGCCAGCAGTTACACCGGGGTATCACCCCTCCACTTT. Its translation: CASSYTGVSPLHF.

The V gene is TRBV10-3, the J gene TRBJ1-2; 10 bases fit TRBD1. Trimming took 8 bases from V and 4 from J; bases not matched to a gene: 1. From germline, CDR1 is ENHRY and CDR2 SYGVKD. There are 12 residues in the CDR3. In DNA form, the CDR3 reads TGTGCCATCCGGGACAGGGGCTATGGCTACACCTTC. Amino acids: CAIRDRGYGYTF.

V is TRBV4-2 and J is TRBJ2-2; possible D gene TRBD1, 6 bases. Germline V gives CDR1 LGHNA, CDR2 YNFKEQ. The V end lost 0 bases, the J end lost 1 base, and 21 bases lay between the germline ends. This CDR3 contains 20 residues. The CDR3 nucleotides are TGTGCCAGCAGCCAAGACCCCGGGACAACGACAGTTATGAACACCGGGGAGCTGTTTTTT. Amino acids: CASSQDPGTTTVMNTGELFF.

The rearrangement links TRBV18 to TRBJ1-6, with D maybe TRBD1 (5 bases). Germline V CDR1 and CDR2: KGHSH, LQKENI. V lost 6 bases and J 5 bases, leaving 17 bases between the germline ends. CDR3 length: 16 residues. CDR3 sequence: CASSRTTATNNSPLHF. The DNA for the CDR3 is TGTGCCAGCTCGCGCACGACAGCGACCAATAATTCACCCCTCCACTTT.

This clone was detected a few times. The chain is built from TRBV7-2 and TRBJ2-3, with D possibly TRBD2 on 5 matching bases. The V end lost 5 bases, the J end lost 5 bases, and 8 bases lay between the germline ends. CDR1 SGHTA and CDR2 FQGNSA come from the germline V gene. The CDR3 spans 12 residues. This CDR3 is CASSPRGDTQYF. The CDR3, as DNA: TGTGCCAGCAGCCCCCGGGGAGATACGCAGTATTTT.

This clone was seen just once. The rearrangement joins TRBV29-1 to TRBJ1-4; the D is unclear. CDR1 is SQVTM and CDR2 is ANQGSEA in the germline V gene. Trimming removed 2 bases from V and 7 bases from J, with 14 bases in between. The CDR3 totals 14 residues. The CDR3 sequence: CSVEKSLRGEKLFF. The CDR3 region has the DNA TGCAGCGTTGAAAAGAGCCTCCGGGGTGAAAAACTGTTTTTT. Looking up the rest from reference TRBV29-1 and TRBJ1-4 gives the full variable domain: SAVISQKPSRDICQRGTSLTIQCQVDSQVTMMFWYRQQPGQSLTLIATANQGSEATYESGFVIDKFPISRPNLTFSTLTVSNMSPEDSSIYLCSVEKSLRGEKLFFGSGTQLSVL.

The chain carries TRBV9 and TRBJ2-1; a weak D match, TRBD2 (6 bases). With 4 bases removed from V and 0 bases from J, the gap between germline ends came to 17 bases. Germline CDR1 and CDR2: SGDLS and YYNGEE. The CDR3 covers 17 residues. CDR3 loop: CASSPRDSRSSYNEQFF. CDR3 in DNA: TGTGCCAGCAGCCCGCGGGACTCCAGAAGCTCCTACAATGAGCAGTTCTTC.

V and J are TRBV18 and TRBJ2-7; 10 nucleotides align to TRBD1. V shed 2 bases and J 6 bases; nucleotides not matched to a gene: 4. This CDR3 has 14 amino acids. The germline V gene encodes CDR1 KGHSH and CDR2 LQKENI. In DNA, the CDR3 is TGTGCCAGCTCACCAGAGACAGGGGGCCGCGAGCAGTACTTC. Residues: CASSPETGGREQYF.

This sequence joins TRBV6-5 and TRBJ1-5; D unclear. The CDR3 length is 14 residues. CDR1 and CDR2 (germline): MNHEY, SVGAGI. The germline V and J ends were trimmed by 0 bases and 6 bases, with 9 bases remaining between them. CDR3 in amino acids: CASSYSNYGQPQHF. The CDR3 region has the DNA TGTGCCAGCAGTTACTCGAATTACGGTCAGCCCCAGCATTTT.

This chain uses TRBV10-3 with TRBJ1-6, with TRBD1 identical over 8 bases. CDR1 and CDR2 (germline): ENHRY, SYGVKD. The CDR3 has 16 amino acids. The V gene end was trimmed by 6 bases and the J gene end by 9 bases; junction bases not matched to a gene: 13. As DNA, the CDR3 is TGTGCCATCAGAACCGGGACAGGTGGGATAATTTCACCCCTCCACTTT. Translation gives CAIRTGTGGIISPLHF.

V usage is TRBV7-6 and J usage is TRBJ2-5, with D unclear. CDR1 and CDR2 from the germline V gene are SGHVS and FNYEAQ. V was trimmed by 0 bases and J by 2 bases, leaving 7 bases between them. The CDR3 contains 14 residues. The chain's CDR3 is CASSLAQIQETQYF. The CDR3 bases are TGTGCCAGCAGCTTAGCGCAGATTCAAGAGACCCAGTACTTC.